This TCR beta chain stems from a study of blood T cells in healthy people across ages. Each sample used at least 7 million PBMCs. Combining a sample-barcoded 5' primer with a J-beta primer mix, a second PCR ran for roughly 6 to 12 cycles. One entry per CDR3 protein results from TCRdb running MiXCR on the 5' RACE reads. Among over 1,500,000 distinct CDR3 sequences listed, about two fifths were seen once. This CDR3 region has 16 residues. With V trimmed by 1 base and J by 5 bases, 6 bases remained unmatched. Germline-derived CDR1 and CDR2 are DFQATT and SNEGSKA (reference sequence). The genes are TRBV20-1 and TRBJ2-2, with 11 bases that match TRBD1. The TCR was taken from a human donor in good health. Sequencing used blood. CDR3: CSARVLGQGGTGELFF. DNA of the CDR3: TGCAGTGCTAGAGTTTTGGGACAGGGGGGTACCGGGGAGCTGTTTTTT.